Each of the 22 T cell receptor beta chains below was sequenced from the same sample in a study of shared clonotypes between healthy human individuals (dated by TCRdb to between 2020 and 2021). The library was obtained by the immunoSEQ multiplex PCR assay. The source is immuneACCESS, and TCRdb retained only in-frame sequences with V and J called. Part of the clones is not carried over; for the studies checked, unresolved V genes explain less than half of this, and the remainder is unexplained. The sample has millions of clones on record, roughly 91% of them singletons. More than 1.5% of the sample lies in the top ten. CD8 naive samples consisted of CD45RO-negative cells that were positively selected for CCR7, yielding a CD45RA+CCR7+ population without TemRA cells. The sample taken for sequencing was naive CD8+ T cells from PBMCs. Per the publication, the cell subset or site label means: CD45RA+CCR7+. The receptors were sampled from a man aged 18 to 30 in good health. Some clones in this sample may be carry-over from other donors' samples.

This clone was recorded only once. This chain uses TRBV19 with TRBJ1-5; 9 nucleotides match TRBD1. This CDR3 region has 14 residues. Germline lookup yields CDR1 LNHDA and CDR2 SQIVND (reference sequence). V shed 5 bases, J shed 5 bases, and the junction held 4 bases outside the gene matches. The CDR3 region has the DNA TGTGCCAGTAGTGGACAGGGGAAGGATCAGCCCCAGCATTTT. Amino acids: CASSGQGKDQPQHF.

The rearrangement uses TRBV9 and TRBJ1-3, with TRBD1 matching over 9 bases. CDR1 SGDLS and CDR2 YYNGEE come from the germline V gene. Unmatched junction bases numbered 5, after V lost 3 bases and J lost 4 bases. This CDR3 is 15 amino acids long. The CDR3 is CASSGGQGQGNTIYF. The CDR3 DNA sequence: TGTGCCAGCAGCGGTGGACAGGGGCAAGGAAACACCATATATTTT.

J is TRBJ2-6 and V is TRBV7-8; maybe TRBD1 (5 bases). The CDR3 runs 18 residues. CDR1 and CDR2 from the germline V gene are SGHVS and FQNEAQ. The V and J ends lost 5 bases and 0 bases respectively, with 17 bases between them. The DNA of the CDR3 is TGTGCCAGCAGCCCCCAGGGTAGGCTTAGCTCTGGGGCCAACGTCCTGACTTTC. This codes for CASSPQGRLSSGANVLTF.

The chain carries TRBV9 and TRBJ2-7; 10 bases are a match to TRBD2. V lost 0 bases to trimming and J lost 4 bases; unmatched junction nucleotides: 10. The CDR3 consists of 17 residues. Germline V CDR1 and CDR2: SGDLS, YYNGEE. The chain's CDR3 is CASSVGVSGRIWYEQYF. The CDR3 region has the DNA TGTGCCAGCAGCGTAGGGGTTAGCGGGAGGATTTGGTACGAGCAGTACTTC. Supplemented by reference TRBV9 and TRBJ2-7, the full variable domain reads DSGVTQTPKHLITATGQRVTLRCSPRSGDLSVYWYQQSLDQGLQFLIQYYNGEERAKGNILERFSAQQFPDLHSELNLSSLELGDSALYFCASSVGVSGRIWYEQYFGPGTRLTVT.

The V gene is TRBV28, the J gene TRBJ2-7, with D maybe TRBD1 (5 bases). The V gene lost 3 bases and the J gene lost 2 bases, with 17 bases spanning the gap. Germline V gene lookup returns CDR1 MDHEN and CDR2 SYDVKM. The CDR3 runs to 16 residues. This CDR3 reads CASSLSGAGSPYEQYF. In DNA, the CDR3 is TGTGCCAGCAGTTTGTCTGGTGCAGGGTCTCCCTACGAGCAGTACTTC.

The rearrangement joins TRBV5-1 to TRBJ2-1; TRBD2 matches at 7 bases. This CDR3 has 16 residues. Germline values: CDR1 SGHRS, CDR2 YFSETQ. Trimming took 1 base from V and 0 from J; bases not matched to a gene: 4. This CDR3 reads CASSLIGGSSYNEQFF. DNA for the CDR3: TGCGCCAGCAGCTTGATAGGCGGGAGCTCCTACAATGAGCAGTTCTTC.

The chain uses TRBV7-9 and TRBJ2-7; 7 bases match TRBD1. Germline V gives CDR1 SEHNR, CDR2 FQNEAQ (reference sequence). The CDR3 is 14 amino acids. V was clipped by 1 base and J by 6 bases; unmatched bases: 6. The CDR3 nucleotides are TGTGCCAGCAGCTTAGGAGCAGGGGGAAGCGAGCAGTACTTC. This encodes CASSLGAGGSEQYF.

CDR3 protein: CASSLDGSSWEQFF. In DNA form, the CDR3 reads TGTGCCAGCAGCTTAGATGGCAGTTCTTGGGAGCAGTTCTTC. The rearrangement links TRBV9 to TRBJ2-1; D not certain. The CDR3 consists of 14 residues. Per germline, CDR1 SGDLS and CDR2 YYNGEE. Trimming took off 4 bases at V and 10 bases at J, with 18 bases between the two ends. Looking up the rest from reference TRBV9 and TRBJ2-1 gives the full variable domain: DSGVTQTPKHLITATGQRVTLRCSPRSGDLSVYWYQQSLDQGLQFLIQYYNGEERAKGNILERFSAQQFPDLHSELNLSSLELGDSALYFCASSLDGSSWEQFFGPGTRLTVL.

Only one count was recorded for this clone. This sequence joins TRBV4-3 and TRBJ2-1, with TRBD2 matching over 8 bases. Germline values: CDR1 LGHNA, CDR2 YSLEER. The trim removed 4 bases at V and 3 bases at J, leaving 5 bases unmatched. CDR3 size: 15 residues. CDR3 protein: CASSRGLALYNEQFF. CDR3 in DNA: TGCGCCAGCAGCCGAGGACTAGCCCTCTACAATGAGCAGTTCTTC.

As regards this clone: Distinct nucleotide sequences in the sample also encode this CDR3. CDR3: CATSRAETQYF. CDR3 nucleotides: TGTGCCACCAGCAGAGCGGAGACCCAGTACTTC. The chain recombines TRBV15 with TRBJ2-5; D is ambiguous. With 1 base removed from V and 5 bases from J, the gap between germline ends came to 2 bases. There are 11 residues in the CDR3. Germline assignment: CDR1 LNHNV and CDR2 YYDKDF (reference sequence).

This chain uses TRBV28 with TRBJ2-7; 7 bases map to TRBD1. This CDR3 has 14 residues. The ends lost 5 bases at V and 4 bases at J; junction bases unmatched: 8. The germline V gene has CDR1 MDHEN and CDR2 SYDVKM. This CDR3 reads CASSTTGSWYEQYF. The DNA of the CDR3 is TGTGCCAGCAGTACGACAGGGTCTTGGTACGAGCAGTACTTC.

The chain employs TRBV28 and TRBJ1-3; 7 bases align to TRBD1. The trim removed 6 bases at V and 0 bases at J, leaving 5 bases unmatched. CDR1 and CDR2 (germline): MDHEN, SYDVKM. This CDR3 is 15 amino acids long. The CDR3 DNA reads TGTGCCAGCAGACAGGGGACTGACTCTGGAAACACCATATATTTT. Its translation: CASRQGTDSGNTIYF.

In its sample, this clone was seen once. The chain links TRBV11-2 to TRBJ1-5; the D is unclear. There are 14 residues in the CDR3. The V end was cut by 4 bases, the J end by 5 bases, with 12 bases between. The germline V gene encodes CDR1 SGHAT and CDR2 FQNNGV. CDR3 in amino acids: CASSSSRGDQPQHF. The CDR3 bases are TGTGCCAGCAGCTCCAGCCGGGGAGATCAGCCCCAGCATTTT.

The chain couples TRBV9 to TRBJ2-6, with no clear D. Germline CDR1 reads SGDLS; CDR2 reads YYNGEE. With 1 base removed from V and 0 bases from J, the gap between germline ends came to 17 bases. CDR3 length equals 19 residues. The CDR3 loop reads CASSVSSRSVVSGANVLTF. The DNA of the CDR3 is TGTGCCAGCAGCGTATCGTCTCGCTCTGTGGTCTCTGGGGCCAACGTCCTGACTTTC.

This rearrangement joins TRBV4-3 to TRBJ2-5; D gene ambiguous. Trimming cost V 1 base and J 2 bases, with 11 bases left between them. This CDR3 comprises 15 residues. From germline, CDR1 is LGHNA and CDR2 YSLEER. The CDR3 bases are TGCGCCAGCAGCCAAGGGATTGCAGGACAAGAGACCCAGTACTTC. Translated, it gives CASSQGIAGQETQYF.

This clone was recorded only once. Here the CDR3 DNA reads TGTGCCAGCAGTTTATACAGGGCCCTCTACAATGAGCAGTTCTTC. This translates into CASSLYRALYNEQFF. The gene calls are TRBV28 and TRBJ2-1, with a weak D call TRBD1 (6 bases). Germline V gene lookup returns CDR1 MDHEN and CDR2 SYDVKM. This CDR3 spans 15 amino acids. The V end was cut by 1 base, the J end by 3 bases, with 10 bases between.

The chain links TRBV7-8 to TRBJ1-4, with TRBD1 matching over 7 bases. CDR3 size: 16 residues. CDR1 and CDR2 (germline): SGHVS, FQNEAQ. After removal of 5 bases from V and 5 bases from J, the junction contained 11 bases not matched to a gene. CDR3 DNA sequence: TGTGCCAGCAGCCCGATGTGGACAGGCCCGAATGAAAAACTGTTTTTT. Amino acids: CASSPMWTGPNEKLFF.

This clone appeared once. The CDR3 region has the DNA TGTGCCAGCAGTTTAATTCCTACTAGCGGGAGTGGGGATGAGCAGTTCTTC. Its translation: CASSLIPTSGSGDEQFF. This chain uses TRBV27 with TRBJ2-1, with TRBD2 identical over 11 bases. The germline V gene has CDR1 MNHEY and CDR2 SMNVEV (reference sequence). The length of the CDR3 is 17 residues. J was trimmed by 8 bases and V by 2 bases; bases with no gene match: 11.

Details on this clone: The identical CDR3 is also encoded by other nucleotide sequences in the sample. The chain recombines TRBV5-1 with TRBJ2-7; D not resolved. The CDR3 totals 15 residues. V lost 0 bases and J 1 base, leaving 11 bases between the germline ends. The V gene's germline CDR1 is SGHRS and CDR2 YFSETQ. The CDR3, as DNA: TGCGCCAGCAGCTTGGATCTAGGCAGTTCCTACGAGCAGTACTTC. Its translation is CASSLDLGSSYEQYF. Looking up the rest from reference TRBV5-1 and TRBJ2-7 gives the full variable domain: KAGVTQTPRYLIKTRGQQVTLSCSPISGHRSVSWYQQTPGQGLQFLFEYFSETQRNKGNFPGRFSGRQFSNSRSEMNVSTLELGDSALYLCASSLDLGSSYEQYFGPGTRLTVT.

The V and J genes are TRBV4-1 and TRBJ2-1; D unresolved. The CDR3 has 20 amino acids. The germline V gene has CDR1 MGHRA and CDR2 YSYEKL. V was shortened by 1 base and J by 3 bases, with 25 bases between the two germline ends. The DNA for the CDR3 is TGCGCCAGCAGCCAAGCCCAAGCTGGTCAAAGAGTGTTCAGCTACAATGAGCAGTTCTTC. Its protein product is CASSQAQAGQRVFSYNEQFF.

This clone has just one count. The chain links TRBV5-6 to TRBJ2-1; D gene unclear. Trimming took off 2 bases at V and 6 bases at J, with 9 bases between the two ends. This CDR3 contains 13 residues. From germline, CDR1 is SGHDT and CDR2 YYEEEE. The CDR3 reads CASSFVTPNEQFF. The CDR3 region has the DNA TGTGCCAGCAGCTTCGTAACTCCCAATGAGCAGTTCTTC.

The rearrangement joins TRBV19 to TRBJ1-4, with D uncertain. Germline CDR1 is LNHDA and CDR2 is SQIVND (reference sequence). The CDR3 extends over 13 amino acids. V dropped 5 bases and J dropped 4 bases, with 8 bases sitting between them. The CDR3 DNA sequence: TGTGCCAGTAGTTACAGAGATAATGAAAAACTGTTTTTT. This translates into CASSYRDNEKLFF. Full variable domain (outside the CDR3, taken from reference TRBV19 and TRBJ1-4): DGGITQSPKYLFRKEGQNVTLSCEQNLNHDAMYWYRQDPGQGLRLIYYSQIVNDFQKGDIAEGYSVSREKKESFPLTVTSAQKNPTAFYLCASSYRDNEKLFFGSGTQLSVL.